These 27 T cell receptor beta chains came from one sample sequenced in a study of T cells after posttransplantation cyclophosphamide. Some clones are missing from TCRdb's copy, which holds only in-frame ones; the method was immunoSEQ multiplex PCR. Of around 16,000 clones in the sample, less than 95% were seen once. Cells defined as naive were viable CD3+CD4+ or CD3+CD8+ and CCR7+CD45RA+CD45RO-CD95-CD27+CD28+. Sequenced: naive CD4+ T cells sorted from blood. These receptors came from a woman aged 45-60 years in good health and a related stem cell transplant donor.

V usage is TRBV4-1 and J usage is TRBJ2-7; 8 bases are shared with TRBD1. V trimming: 7 bases; J trimming: 2 bases; junction bases outside the gene matches: 25. The germline CDR1 and CDR2 sequences are MGHRA and YSYEKL. The CDR3 contains 20 residues. The CDR3 sequence: CASTPMGLPLAGTGTYEQYF. CDR3 nucleotide sequence: TGCGCCAGCACCCCCATGGGGTTACCCCTGGCCGGGACAGGAACCTACGAGCAGTACTTC.

This chain uses TRBV18 with TRBJ1-1, with TRBD1 identical over 7 bases. Looked up from germline, CDR1 is KGHSH and CDR2 is LQKENI. The J segment lost 4 bases and the V segment lost 1 base, leaving 9 bases of the junction unmatched. This CDR3 contains 16 residues. In DNA form, the CDR3 reads TGTGCCAGCTCACCACTGGAAGGGGGCGTCGGCACTGAAGCTTTCTTT. Protein product: CASSPLEGGVGTEAFF.

The chain joins TRBV10-2 to TRBJ2-3, with D perhaps TRBD2 (6 bases). The germline V gene encodes CDR1 WSHSY and CDR2 SAAADI. This CDR3 comprises 15 residues. Trimming shortened V by 1 base and J by 0 bases, and 8 bases separated the two germline ends. CDR3 region: CASSEFGSSTDTQYF. The CDR3 DNA reads TGCGCCAGCAGTGAGTTCGGGAGTAGCACAGATACGCAGTATTTT.

This rearrangement joins TRBV18 to TRBJ2-1; D is perhaps TRBD2 (5 bases). With 3 bases removed from V and 4 bases from J, the gap between germline ends came to 13 bases. This CDR3 has 15 amino acids. Germline V gene lookup returns CDR1 KGHSH and CDR2 LQKENI. In DNA form, the CDR3 reads TGTGCCAGCTCACCCCCAAGGGCGGGTTACAATGAGCAGTTCTTC. This encodes CASSPPRAGYNEQFF.

The genes are TRBV28 and TRBJ1-2; D gene unclear. In germline, CDR1 is MDHEN, CDR2 SYDVKM. The CDR3 sequence is 12 residues long. Trimming took 3 bases from V and 6 from J, leaving 8 bases between them. This chain's CDR3 is CASSFIRDGYTF. CDR3 DNA: TGTGCCAGCAGTTTTATTCGCGATGGCTACACCTTC.

This chain connects TRBV7-3 to TRBJ2-1, with TRBD2 matching over 11 bases. This CDR3 comprises 15 residues. Looked up from germline, CDR1 is SGHTA and CDR2 is FQGTGA. V gave up 5 bases and J gave up 3 bases; unmatched junction bases: 3. CDR3 sequence reads: CASSPGTSGYNEQFF. In nucleotides, the CDR3 is TGTGCCAGCAGCCCCGGGACTAGCGGCTACAATGAGCAGTTCTTC.

The chain couples TRBV5-4 to TRBJ1-2, with 7 bases that match TRBD1. The CDR3 is 14 residues long. The V and J ends lost 4 bases and 3 bases, in that order; junction bases with no gene match: 6. Germline V gives CDR1 SGHNT, CDR2 YYREEE (reference sequence). The CDR3 here is CASSPQGRDYGYTF. The DNA for the CDR3 is TGTGCCAGCAGCCCACAGGGGAGAGACTATGGCTACACCTTC. Looking up the rest from reference TRBV5-4 and TRBJ1-2 gives the full variable domain: ETGVTQSPTHLIKTRGQQVTLRCSSQSGHNTVSWYQQALGQGPQFIFQYYREEENGRGNFPPRFSGLQFPNYSSELNVNALELDDSALYLCASSPQGRDYGYTFGSGTRLTVV.

J is TRBJ2-3 and V is TRBV5-8, with 7 bases lining up with TRBD1. Looked up from germline, CDR1 is SGHTS and CDR2 is YDEGEE. The CDR3 is made up of 14 amino acids. Trimming took 6 bases from V and 4 from J; bases not matched to a gene: 8. The DNA of the CDR3 is TGTGCCAGCATCTCCAGGGGGTATGCAGATACGCAGTATTTT. Protein: CASISRGYADTQYF.

The gene calls are TRBV4-3 and TRBJ2-7; 7 bases are shared with TRBD1. Germline trimming cut 4 bases from V and 2 bases from J; bases unmatched to any gene: 14. In germline, CDR1 is LGHNA, CDR2 YSLEER. The CDR3 runs 17 residues. CDR3 sequence: CASSRSPGTEHTYEQYF. The CDR3 nucleotides read TGCGCCAGCAGCCGAAGTCCCGGGACAGAACACACCTACGAGCAGTACTTC.

This chain uses TRBV7-2 with TRBJ1-1, with 7 bases identical to TRBD1. This CDR3 contains 15 residues. Germline values: CDR1 SGHTA, CDR2 FQGNSA. V was pared by 5 bases and J by 8 bases, with 14 bases of the junction left unmatched. The CDR3 DNA sequence: TGTGCCAGCAGCCCCGGACAGGCCGTGCGGATAGAAGCTTTCTTT. The encoded protein is CASSPGQAVRIEAFF. Based on the CDR3 plus reference TRBV7-2 and TRBJ1-1, the full variable domain is GAGVSQSPSNKVTEKGKDVELRCDPISGHTALYWYRQSLGQGLEFLIYFQGNSAPDKSGLPSDRFSAERTGGSVSTLTIQRTQQEDSAVYLCASSPGQAVRIEAFFGQGTRLTVV.

The chain employs TRBV6-1 and TRBJ2-5; a possible D gene is TRBD2 (6 bases). V was trimmed by 6 bases and J by 5 bases, leaving 19 bases between them. The germline CDR1 and CDR2 sequences are MNHNS and SASEGT. The CDR3 length is 15 residues. The CDR3 region has the DNA TGTGCCAGCAGGGGGGGACTGGCTCAGAGGGAGACCCAGTACTTC. Amino acids: CASRGGLAQRETQYF.

The chain joins TRBV29-1 to TRBJ1-4; 7 nucleotides agree with TRBD1. CDR1 and CDR2 (germline): SQVTM, ANQGSEA. This CDR3 is 12 amino acids long. After removal of 4 bases from V and 7 bases from J, the junction contained 3 bases not matched to a gene. The CDR3 coding sequence is TGCAGCGTTGGACAGGGTTCTGAAAAACTGTTTTTT. This gives the protein CSVGQGSEKLFF.

This clone occurred a few times. The chain is built from TRBV18 and TRBJ2-5; 10 positions match TRBD2. This CDR3 region has 14 residues. V trimming: 2 bases; J trimming: 5 bases; junction bases outside the gene matches: 2. The V gene's germline CDR1 is KGHSH and CDR2 LQKENI. The CDR3 reads CASSPTSGTETQYF. The CDR3, as DNA: TGTGCCAGCTCACCAACTAGCGGGACGGAGACCCAGTACTTC.

The V call is TRBV7-9, the J call TRBJ2-7, with 7 bases lining up with TRBD1. With V trimmed by 6 bases and J by 0 bases, 8 bases remained unmatched. Germline CDR1 SEHNR, CDR2 FQNEAQ (reference sequence). CDR3 size: 15 residues. The CDR3 bases are TGTGCCAGCAGTCCCCGACAGGGAAGCTCCTACGAGCAGTACTTC. Amino acids: CASSPRQGSSYEQYF. The full variable domain, rest sourced from reference TRBV7-9 and TRBJ2-7, is DTGVSQNPRHKITKRGQNVTFRCDPISEHNRLYWYRQTLGQGPEFLTYFQNEAQLEKSRLLSDRFSAERPKGSFSTLEIQRTEQGDSAMYLCASSPRQGSSYEQYFGPGTRLTVT.

This CDR3 is CASSLSAGADTQYF. CDR3 DNA sequence: TGTGCCAGCAGCCTCTCAGCGGGAGCAGATACGCAGTATTTT. J is TRBJ2-3 and V is TRBV4-2; TRBD2 matches at 8 bases. The CDR3 runs to 14 residues. Germline-derived CDR1 and CDR2 are LGHNA and YNFKEQ. Unmatched junction bases numbered 4, after V lost 4 bases and J lost 4 bases.

V usage is TRBV28 and J usage is TRBJ2-7, with 7 bases matching TRBD1. Germline lookup yields CDR1 MDHEN and CDR2 SYDVKM. The CDR3 spans 13 residues. V dropped 4 bases and J dropped 4; count of bases not matched to a gene: 4. Written as DNA, the CDR3 is TGTGCCAGCAGTTCCGGGACAGTATACGAGCAGTACTTC. Encoded protein: CASSSGTVYEQYF. The full variable domain, in which reference TRBV28 and TRBJ2-7 provide the parts outside the CDR3, is DVKVTQSSRYLVKRTGEKVFLECVQDMDHENMFWYRQDPGLGLRLIYFSYDVKMKEKGDIPEGYSVSREKKERFSLILESASTNQTSMYLCASSSGTVYEQYFGPGTRLTVT.

This chain connects TRBV6-4 to TRBJ2-7, with 11 bases matching TRBD1. With V trimmed by 6 bases and J by 3 bases, 7 bases remained unmatched. This CDR3 comprises 15 residues. The germline V gene encodes CDR1 MRHNA and CDR2 SNTAGT. DNA for the CDR3: TGTGCCAGCAGCAAGTGGGGGACAGGGGGCTACGAGCAGTACTTC. Translation: CASSKWGTGGYEQYF.

CDR3 in amino acids: CASGGTSLSGELFF. The CDR3 DNA sequence: TGTGCCAGCGGTGGGACTAGCCTGTCCGGGGAGCTGTTTTTT. This chain connects TRBV6-1 to TRBJ2-2; 9 nucleotides match TRBD2. The V and J ends lost 8 bases and 6 bases, in that order; junction bases with no gene match: 7. The CDR3 totals 14 residues. CDR1 and CDR2 (germline): MNHNS, SASEGT.

In nucleotides, the CDR3 is TGCGCCAGCAGCTTGGTGGCGGGAGCGATCAATGAGCAGTTCTTC. This encodes CASSLVAGAINEQFF. V usage is TRBV5-1 and J usage is TRBJ2-1; 7 bases fit TRBD2. This CDR3 region has 15 residues. V was clipped by 0 bases and J by 6 bases; unmatched bases: 6. CDR1 and CDR2 from the germline V gene are SGHRS and YFSETQ. Combining the CDR3 with reference TRBV5-1 and TRBJ2-1 gives the whole variable domain KAGVTQTPRYLIKTRGQQVTLSCSPISGHRSVSWYQQTPGQGLQFLFEYFSETQRNKGNFPGRFSGRQFSNSRSEMNVSTLELGDSALYLCASSLVAGAINEQFFGPGTRLTVL.

The chain has TRBV11-3 and TRBJ2-2, with a weak D call TRBD2 (5 bases). CDR1 is SGHNT and CDR2 is YENEEA in the germline V gene. The CDR3 covers 17 residues. The V gene lost 1 base and the J gene lost 0 bases, with 12 bases spanning the gap. CDR3 DNA: TGTGCCAGCAGCTTAGGGGTAGGGAGCGCGAACACCGGGGAGCTGTTTTTT. It encodes CASSLGVGSANTGELFF.

The rearrangement links TRBV7-3 to TRBJ1-2, with 11 bases fitting TRBD1. Germline V gene sequence: CDR1 SGHTA, CDR2 FQGTGA. CDR3 length: 14 residues. The junction had 6 bases not matched to a gene; V was cut back by 4 bases and J by 8 bases. CDR3 DNA sequence: TGTGCCAGCAGCTCAGGACAGGGGGCGAGCGGCTACACCTTC. As protein: CASSSGQGASGYTF.

V and J are TRBV29-1 and TRBJ1-2, with D hard to call. CDR3 length: 13 amino acids. CDR1 is SQVTM, CDR2 ANQGSEA, per germline. V was cut by 7 bases and J by 3 bases, with 15 bases left in between. In nucleotides, the CDR3 is TGCAGCGCCCGAGAGGTAGTCTACTATGGCTACACCTTC. Translated: CSAREVVYYGYTF.

The table lists this clone with a count of one. This chain links TRBV7-8 with TRBJ1-2; 9 bases fit TRBD1. Germline V gene data show CDR1 as SGHVS and CDR2 as FQNEAQ. This CDR3 comprises 16 residues. Losses at the gene ends were 1 base for V and 4 bases for J; bases not matched to a gene: 7. The DNA for the CDR3 is TGTGCCAGCAGCTTAGAGCGGGACAGGGCCCGCTATGGCTACACCTTC. This translates into CASSLERDRARYGYTF.

J is TRBJ1-2 and V is TRBV10-1; the D is unclear. V was shortened by 1 base and J by 6 bases, with 18 bases between the two germline ends. Germline V lookup: CDR1 WNHNN, CDR2 SYGVQD (reference sequence). The CDR3 has 16 amino acids. The CDR3 spells CASSELAGLLNHGYTF. The CDR3 DNA follows: TGCGCCAGCAGTGAGTTAGCGGGGTTACTCAACCATGGCTACACCTTC.

The V call is TRBV18, the J call TRBJ2-7; TRBD1 is a possible D gene (6 bases). Trimming shortened V by 0 bases and J by 3 bases, and 12 bases separated the two germline ends. Germline values: CDR1 KGHSH, CDR2 LQKENI. CDR3 length: 15 residues. The CDR3 reads CASSPPRGTLYEQYF. DNA of the CDR3: TGTGCCAGCTCACCACCGAGGGGGACCCTCTACGAGCAGTACTTC.

J is TRBJ1-2 and V is TRBV28; possible D gene TRBD1, 5 bases. The length of the CDR3 is 14 residues. V was trimmed by 5 bases and J by 4 bases, leaving 14 bases between them. Germline V CDR1 and CDR2: MDHEN, SYDVKM. DNA of the CDR3: TGTGCCAGCAGTGGGGCGGGGAGGGCCTATGGCTACACCTTC. This sequence encodes CASSGAGRAYGYTF.

J is TRBJ2-3 and V is TRBV9; possible D gene TRBD1, 6 bases. Germline loops: CDR1 SGDLS, CDR2 YYNGEE. The V gene lost 4 bases and the J gene lost 2 bases, with 14 bases spanning the gap. The CDR3 spans 15 residues. CDR3 residues: CASSPKGVYTDTQYF. The CDR3 region has the DNA TGTGCCAGCAGCCCAAAGGGGGTTTACACAGATACGCAGTATTTT. Full variable domain (remainder filled in from reference TRBV9 and TRBJ2-3): DSGVTQTPKHLITATGQRVTLRCSPRSGDLSVYWYQQSLDQGLQFLIQYYNGEERAKGNILERFSAQQFPDLHSELNLSSLELGDSALYFCASSPKGVYTDTQYFGPGTRLTVL.